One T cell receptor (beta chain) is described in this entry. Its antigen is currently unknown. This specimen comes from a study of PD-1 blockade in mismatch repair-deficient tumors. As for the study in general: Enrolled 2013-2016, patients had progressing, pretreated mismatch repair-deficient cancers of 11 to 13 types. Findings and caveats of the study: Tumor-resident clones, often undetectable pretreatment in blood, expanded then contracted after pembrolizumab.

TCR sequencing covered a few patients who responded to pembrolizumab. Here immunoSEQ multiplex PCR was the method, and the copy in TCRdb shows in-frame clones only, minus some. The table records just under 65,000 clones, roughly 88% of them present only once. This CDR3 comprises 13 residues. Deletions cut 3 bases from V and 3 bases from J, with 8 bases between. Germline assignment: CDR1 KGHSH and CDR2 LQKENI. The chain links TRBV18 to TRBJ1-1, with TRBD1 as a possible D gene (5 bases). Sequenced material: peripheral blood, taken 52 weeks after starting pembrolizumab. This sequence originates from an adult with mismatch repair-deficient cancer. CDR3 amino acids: CASSPFRDTEAFF. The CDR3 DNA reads TGTGCCAGCTCACCTTTCAGGGACACTGAAGCTTTCTTT.